Below, one T cell receptor beta chain is given with its context. This receptor's antigen is unknown. Base quality data are lacking; no much larger clone is found one base away. This specimen belongs to a study of cytomegalovirus exposure and HLA in healthy donors (TCRdb year 2017). Background on the whole study: In an earlier analysis of approximately 500 of the donors, roughly 300 Gb of sequence data and 95 million to 130 million unique TCR beta sequences from roughly 190 million T cells were reported. An early release covering some 640 HLA-typed donors comprised roughly 300 gigabases of sequencing data and tens of millions of unique TCR sequences. Among the roughly 390 genotyped donors, more than 70% belonged to the genetic ancestry cluster associated with self-reported Caucasian donors. The aim of the study was to test whether cataloging public T cell receptors could identify signatures of past pathogen exposure. Using immunosequencing, the study profiled T cell repertoires from 550 to 750 subjects and related those repertoires to cytomegalovirus serostatus. Besides the first cohort of hundreds of subjects, a separate validation cohort made up of 120 different subjects was used. To predict cytomegalovirus infection status, the study brought together high-throughput TCR immunosequencing, statistical association of individual TCRs with disease status, and machine learning. In a later analysis, previously published TCR beta repertoires from more than 500 donors were re-analyzed and high-resolution HLA genotyping was added so that TCR occurrence patterns could be studied. The later analysis used no new phenotypic data to find candidate immune exposures, relying instead on TCR beta sequences and their occurrence across donors. An earlier analysis of around 540 of the donors applied high-throughput TCR beta sequencing to assess whether each TCR beta V gene segment acted as functional or pseudogenic. Donor age, sex, ethnicity and CMV serostatus were collected together with the repertoire data. A later genetic analysis took genome-wide SNP genotypes for about 60% of the roughly 670 donors and used that subset as a discovery cohort. All discovery cohort repertoires had been generated on a single sequencing platform. Class I and class II HLA loci were covered by the typing at four-digit resolution. Typing coverage varied by locus: roughly 620-640 donors for A, B, C, DRB1 and DQB1; approximately 500 for DQA1; around 610 for DPA1; around 490 for DPB1. About five DR-DQ haplotypes were treated as single units for association and clustering because of strong linkage in the cohort. Across roughly 420 genotyped donors of the cohort, an average of about 240,000 unique TCR beta nucleotide sequences per donor were sequenced, and around 20% of those sequences were non-productive. General findings and caveats noted by the study authors: Specific HLA alleles were associated with 16,951 TCR beta sequences at a false discovery rate of 0.05 in a later analysis. In a later analysis, several top co-occurrence clusters were reported to appear linked to parvovirus B19, influenza, CMV and Epstein-Barr virus. Because HLA typing was missing for some donors at each locus, association tests included only the typed subset. Roughly uniform sequencing depth across donors was assumed in presence/absence analyses, although this assumption may not hold. In a later analysis, most CMV-associated TCR beta chains were found to appear HLA-restricted, with HLA associations seemingly driven largely by CMV exposure. Because counts were too low, roughly 16 rarely observed V segments, including chromosome 9 orphons, were left out of the earlier analysis of about 620 of the donors. A further reported finding was that TCR beta sequences accurately predicted the HLA-A and HLA-B alleles for most subjects in the first cohort. Correlated functional status among segregating V segments might reflect linkage disequilibrium, but an unknown experimental factor could not be ruled out. A later analysis found that TCR association rates varied across HLA loci, with DRB1 alleles showing the most associated TCRs and HLA-C alleles the fewest. According to the authors, the approach could potentially be generalized to other disease states and immunological phenotypes. In vitro tests confirmed that a few of the cytomegalovirus-associated TCR beta chains recognize cytomegalovirus antigens. This cohort had only TCR beta chains sequenced, and the lack of alpha or paired-chain data limited which features could be detected. For the cohort, immune exposure information was limited to CMV serostatus. An earlier analysis of around 600 of the donors showed that most TCR beta V segments appeared in productive rearrangements either about 90% or about 30% of the time, which broadly matched IMGT annotations. A group of highly shared sequence variants was considered likely to be a technical artifact of the sequencing pipeline. The study gave a list of around 170 TCR beta chains associated with cytomegalovirus. An association between a missense DCLRE1C variant and V-gene and J-gene trimming of TCR beta chains was found in a later genetic analysis and replicated in an independent cohort. Because the 87-base-pair reads could not distinguish some IMGT-functional V segments, including TRBV6-2 and TRBV6-3, those segments were excluded. When HLA alleles, especially DR and DQ, strongly co-occurred, TCR associations were difficult to assign to individual alleles. A later analysis found that HLA-associated TCR beta chains were more clonally expanded and had lower generation probabilities than equally common non-associated chains. While some public TCRs were present in many individuals, most TCR sequences turned up only very rarely across donors. In a later genetic analysis, fewer N-insertions in productive TCRs were reported among donors in an Asian-associated ancestry cluster than the approximately 710-donor mean. Cytomegalovirus status was reported to be diagnosed by the classifier with high specificity and sensitivity in both the original and validation cohorts.

Preparation of the library involved the immunoSEQ multiplex PCR assay. For the multiplex PCR, a mixture combining 60 forward primers for TCR Vbeta segments and 13 reverse primers for TCR Jbeta segments was used. The CDR3 region of rearranged TCR beta genes was amplified from genomic DNA with a multiplex PCR assay. On the Illumina HiSeq System, the amplified TCR beta libraries were sequenced as 87-base-pair reads. From the authors' description of their analysis: A later analysis tallied 75 million to 95 million unique TCR beta chains across the 666 repertoires, and around 12 million of those chains were shared by two or more donors. Raw reads were error-corrected and collapsed into unique sequences by a nearest-neighbor algorithm in which closely related sequences were merged to remove PCR and sequencing errors. V, D and J gene segments were assigned by aligning CDR3 sequences to IMGT reference sequences. For a sequence to be retained, at least a six-nucleotide match to both a V gene segment and a J gene segment was required. A rearrangement counted as productive if the CDR3 had no stop codons and remained in frame with V and J, and every other rearrangement counted as non-productive. Following IMGT convention, CDR3 was defined as the stretch from the second conserved V-encoded cysteine up to the conserved J-encoded phenylalanine. The earlier analysis of about 610 of the donors excluded any sequence lacking an unambiguous match to a single V gene segment. In an earlier analysis of several hundred of the donors, a V segment was called functional when productive rearrangements were above 56.7%, and segregating when the standard deviation between donors exceeded 5%. A statistical classification framework was developed to diagnose cytomegalovirus status using the catalog of TCR beta chain sequences. A later analysis assigned V and J genes by comparing TCR nucleotide sequences with IMGT/GENE-DB human TR gene sequences. In a later analysis, CDR3 sequences and most-parsimonious VDJ recombination scenarios were assigned using the TCRdist pipeline. In a later analysis, every TCR beta chain was defined by the combination of its CDR3 amino acid sequence and its V-gene family, and reads without a unique V-gene family were dropped. In a later analysis, a few hundred highly shared, low-generation-probability nucleotide sequences were removed to address suspected cross-contamination and a sequencing artifact. In a later analysis, a clonal expansion index for each public chain was calculated from normalized within-repertoire ranks of inferred template counts. A later analysis computed generation probabilities with a VDJ recombination model fitted to out-of-frame rearrangements, and checked the results against IGoR. In a later analysis, TCR-TCR, TCR-HLA and TCR-CMV co-occurrence was scored with hypergeometric tests, and a repertoire-size bias correction was applied to TCR pairs. A later analysis estimated false discovery rates by permuting HLA or CMV assignments 20 times. In a later analysis, co-occurring TCRs were grouped using DBSCAN, with TCRdist sequence similarity added in when clustering inside HLA-allele-positive subsets. Repertoires with fewer than 30,000 or more than 120,000 public chains, plus five repertoires with anomalous nucleotide sharing, were excluded from co-occurrence clustering. The immuneACCESS repertoire file appears here via TCRdb, limited to in-frame rearrangements. These files lack a portion of the clones; in checked studies, under half of the deficit traces to unresolved V genes, and the cause of the others is not known. Clone size and the V and J calls come from that table; the DNA yielded D and trimming. This sample has about 130,000 clones in its table, and just over 75% of those were observed once. The ten largest clones represent about 1.7% of the sample.

Looking up the germline V gene yields CDR1 SGHTA and CDR2 FQGTGA. The CDR3 numbers 15 residues from cysteine through phenylalanine. The CDR3 DNA has 45 bases and is translated from base 1. The germline V end is reduced by 5 bases and the J end by 9 bases; junction bases left unmatched: 9. The cohort comprised some 730 healthy bone marrow donors. Cohort members were all nominally healthy when sampled, although unrecorded immune exposures were likely present. The donor tested CMV seronegative and was one of the 352 seronegative cohort members. Each donor provided a peripheral blood sample, and peripheral blood mononuclear cells were used for TCR beta sequencing. Genomic DNA extraction from the blood cell samples was performed with the Qiagen DNeasy Blood Extraction Kit.

The sequence was collected from a woman aged 45-65 years in good health and CMV-seronegative. Source material: PBMCs. Here the chain combines TRBV7-3 and TRBJ2-5; 13 central nucleotides agree with TRBD2. The CDR3 reads as follows: CASSEGLAGPSAQYF. The nucleotide sequence is TGTGCCAGCAGCGAGGGACTAGCGGGACCGTCGGCCCAGTACTTC.